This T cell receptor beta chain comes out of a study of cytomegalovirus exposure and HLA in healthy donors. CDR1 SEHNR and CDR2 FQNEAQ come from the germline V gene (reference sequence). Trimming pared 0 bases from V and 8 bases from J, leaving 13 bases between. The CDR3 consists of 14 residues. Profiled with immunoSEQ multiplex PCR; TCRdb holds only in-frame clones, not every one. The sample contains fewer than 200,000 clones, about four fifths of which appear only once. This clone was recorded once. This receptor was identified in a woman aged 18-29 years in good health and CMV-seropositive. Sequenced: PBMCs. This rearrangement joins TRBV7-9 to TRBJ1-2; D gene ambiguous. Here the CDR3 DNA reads TGTGCCAGCAGCTTAGCGCGTGGTTCGGAGGGCTACACCTTC. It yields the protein CASSLARGSEGYTF.